Below are 20 T cell receptor beta chains sequenced from a single sample in a study of type 1 regulatory T cells. From the reads, TCRdb called clonotypes with MiXCR, one entry per CDR3 protein. Altogether some 22,000 distinct CDR3 sequences are present, roughly 72% being singletons, with the ten largest covering roughly 14%. Antigens for these TCRs are unknown. The sequencing sample was made of cultured T cells, either the whole culture or a sorted T cell fraction (not recorded which). The subset denotes: Tr1-enriched cell product generated in vitro against host alloantigens. Every receptor here comes from a human donor in good health.

This chain links TRBV14 with TRBJ1-3; no firm D call. The CDR3 totals 13 residues. V lost 2 bases and J lost 8, with 10 bases in between. Germline V gene data show CDR1 as SGHDN and CDR2 as FVKESK. CDR3 in amino acids: CASSQNNGDTIYF. The CDR3 DNA sequence: TGTGCCAGCAGCCAAAACAACGGGGACACCATATATTTT.

This clonotype has more than one count but fewer than ten. This chain joins TRBV3-1 and TRBJ2-3; maybe TRBD1 (6 bases). In germline, CDR1 is LGHDT, CDR2 YNNKEL (reference sequence). This CDR3 comprises 15 residues. With 0 bases removed from V and 5 bases from J, the gap between germline ends came to 12 bases. This CDR3 is CASSQEHRAVDTQYF. CDR3 nucleotide sequence: TGTGCCAGCAGCCAAGAACACAGGGCGGTAGATACGCAGTATTTT.

The chain couples TRBV18 to TRBJ2-7; TRBD1 matches at 7 bases. This CDR3 has 15 amino acids. Germline assignment: CDR1 KGHSH and CDR2 LQKENI. Losses at the gene ends were 4 bases for V and 4 bases for J; bases not matched to a gene: 10. The CDR3 nucleotides read TGTGCCAGCTCACTTGCCGGGACAGAGATATACGAGCAGTACTTC. Protein product: CASSLAGTEIYEQYF.

The rearrangement joins TRBV2 to TRBJ1-1, with 9 bases fitting TRBD1. CDR1 and CDR2 (germline): SNHLY, FYNNEI. J gave up 2 bases and V 4 bases, and 5 bases lay outside the gene matches. The CDR3 has 15 amino acids. CDR3 DNA sequence: TGTGCCAGCAGTGCCCGGACAGGGGCTAACACTGAAGCTTTCTTT. Its protein product is CASSARTGANTEAFF.

The V and J genes are TRBV5-1 and TRBJ2-3; no definite D call. The CDR3 contains 14 residues. The V gene's germline CDR1 is SGHRS and CDR2 YFSETQ. V was shortened by 2 bases and J by 2 bases, with 9 bases between the two germline ends. The CDR3 DNA reads as TGCGCCAGCAGCTTCGGCAGGCTCACAGATACGCAGTATTTT. This translates into CASSFGRLTDTQYF.

The rearrangement joins TRBV28 to TRBJ2-5; a possible D gene is TRBD2 (6 bases). CDR3 length equals 15 residues. With 6 bases removed from V and 2 bases from J, the gap between germline ends came to 16 bases. Looked up from germline, CDR1 is MDHEN and CDR2 is SYDVKM. CDR3 nucleotides: TGTGCCAGCAGCCGCCCCGGGACTTCACAAGAGACCCAGTACTTC. Translation gives CASSRPGTSQETQYF.

The chain uses TRBV12-3 or TRBV12-4 and TRBJ1-1, with TRBD1 as a possible D gene (5 bases). V lost 3 bases, J lost 0 bases, and 11 bases lay in between. The CDR3 has 15 amino acids. CDR3 residues: CASSFQGFMNTEAFF. The CDR3 DNA reads TGTGCCAGCAGTTTTCAGGGCTTCATGAACACTGAAGCTTTCTTT.

The rearrangement joins TRBV19 to TRBJ1-5; the D gene is possibly TRBD1 (5 bases). The CDR3 is 13 residues long. The germline gives CDR1 LNHDA, CDR2 SQIVND (reference sequence). Trimming cost V 4 bases and J 7 bases, with 11 bases left between them. Written as DNA, the CDR3 is TGTGCCAGTAGTAGGGGGGTGATCCAGCCCCAGCATTTT. Its protein is CASSRGVIQPQHF.

The gene calls are TRBV12-3 or TRBV12-4 and TRBJ1-2, with TRBD1 matching over 9 bases. V lost 6 bases, J lost 11 bases, and 10 bases stayed unmatched. The CDR3 is 13 amino acids. The CDR3 sequence: CASSAGTGRMYTF. The CDR3 DNA is TGTGCCAGCAGCGCGGGGACAGGGAGGATGTACACCTTC.

This sequence joins TRBV10-3 and TRBJ2-1; D is unresolved. From germline, CDR1 is ENHRY and CDR2 SYGVKD. V was pared by 3 bases and J by 8 bases, with 17 bases between. This CDR3 has 15 amino acids. This CDR3 is CAISDGGIEAYEQFF. The CDR3 nucleotides are TGTGCCATCAGTGACGGCGGTATCGAGGCGTATGAGCAGTTCTTC.

The CDR3 sequence: CASRPGVGGYTF. CDR3 sequence (DNA): TGTGCCAGCAGACCAGGGGTCGGGGGCTACACCTTC. The chain combines TRBV28 with TRBJ1-2, with D possibly matching TRBD1 (6 bases). The V end was cut by 6 bases, the J end by 8 bases, with 13 bases between. The CDR3 contains 12 residues. Looked up from germline, CDR1 is MDHEN and CDR2 is SYDVKM.

The chain couples TRBV5-4 to TRBJ2-5; weak D call: TRBD2 (5 bases). Germline assignment: CDR1 SGHNT and CDR2 YYREEE (reference sequence). The CDR3 sequence is 12 residues long. Trimming stripped 4 bases from V and 6 bases from J, with 10 bases between. The chain's CDR3 is CASSRSEKTQYF. The CDR3 coding sequence is TGTGCCAGCAGCCGTAGCGAAAAGACCCAGTACTTC.

The chain employs TRBV6-5 and TRBJ2-1; D unclear. The length of the CDR3 is 15 residues. CDR1 is MNHEY and CDR2 is SVGAGI in the germline V gene. The V and J ends lost 8 bases and 0 bases respectively, with 14 bases between them. The CDR3 sequence is CASFQGIGSYNEQFF. DNA of the CDR3: TGTGCCAGCTTCCAAGGCATCGGCTCCTACAATGAGCAGTTCTTC.

This clonotype was found a few times. This rearrangement joins TRBV6-1 to TRBJ2-1; TRBD2 matches 8 bases. The CDR3 sequence is 15 residues long. Unmatched junction bases numbered 3, after V lost 5 bases and J lost 0 bases. The germline V gene has CDR1 MNHNS and CDR2 SASEGT. In DNA form, the CDR3 reads TGTGCCAGCAGTAAGCGGGGGAGCTCCTACAATGAGCAGTTCTTC. Translation: CASSKRGSSYNEQFF.

This chain links TRBV5-1 with TRBJ1-2, with 8 bases lining up with TRBD1. Germline lookup yields CDR1 SGHRS and CDR2 YFSETQ. The V segment lost 4 bases and the J segment 3 bases; nucleotides outside the gene matches: 5. This CDR3 is built from 14 residues. The DNA for the CDR3 is TGCGCCAGCAGCAAACAGGGGGACGACTATGGCTACACCTTC. It codes for CASSKQGDDYGYTF.

The genes are TRBV2 and TRBJ2-1; D is unresolved. Per germline, CDR1 SNHLY and CDR2 FYNNEI. This CDR3 spans 12 amino acids. Between the trimmed V and J ends, which lost 3 bases and 5 bases, there was a span of 5 bases. As DNA, the CDR3 is TGTGCCAGCAGTGAGATGAACAATGAGCAGTTCTTC. Its protein is CASSEMNNEQFF.

The chain carries TRBV5-1 and TRBJ2-6; D is undetermined. The germline CDR1 and CDR2 sequences are SGHRS and YFSETQ. V was cut by 2 bases and J by 0 bases, with 6 bases left in between. The CDR3 contains 15 residues. The CDR3 DNA sequence: TGCGCCAGCAGCTTTGGGAACTCTGGGGCCAACGTCCTGACTTTC. Translating it yields CASSFGNSGANVLTF.

The V and J genes are TRBV12-3 or TRBV12-4 and TRBJ1-2; a possible D gene is TRBD1 (6 bases). Trimming shortened V by 4 bases and J by 7 bases, and 13 bases separated the two germline ends. This CDR3 spans 13 amino acids. The chain's CDR3 is CASSSSGAAGYTF. The CDR3 DNA is TGTGCCAGCAGTTCCTCAGGGGCGGCTGGCTACACCTTC.

The gene calls are TRBV20-1 and TRBJ1-4, with TRBD1 matching over 7 bases. This CDR3 contains 13 residues. Germline-derived CDR1 and CDR2 are DFQATT and SNEGSKA (reference sequence). With 5 bases clipped from V and 7 bases from J, the junction kept 7 bases outside the gene matches. The CDR3 region is CSADRAAGEKLFF. The DNA for the CDR3 is TGCAGTGCTGACAGGGCTGCTGGTGAAAAACTGTTTTTT.

This rearrangement joins TRBV5-1 to TRBJ2-2; D is ambiguous. The germline V gene has CDR1 SGHRS and CDR2 YFSETQ. This CDR3 is built from 14 residues. V was trimmed by 0 bases and J by 5 bases, leaving 8 bases between them. The CDR3 sequence is CASSLALGTGELFF. The CDR3 DNA reads as TGCGCCAGCAGCTTGGCCCTCGGAACCGGGGAGCTGTTTTTT.